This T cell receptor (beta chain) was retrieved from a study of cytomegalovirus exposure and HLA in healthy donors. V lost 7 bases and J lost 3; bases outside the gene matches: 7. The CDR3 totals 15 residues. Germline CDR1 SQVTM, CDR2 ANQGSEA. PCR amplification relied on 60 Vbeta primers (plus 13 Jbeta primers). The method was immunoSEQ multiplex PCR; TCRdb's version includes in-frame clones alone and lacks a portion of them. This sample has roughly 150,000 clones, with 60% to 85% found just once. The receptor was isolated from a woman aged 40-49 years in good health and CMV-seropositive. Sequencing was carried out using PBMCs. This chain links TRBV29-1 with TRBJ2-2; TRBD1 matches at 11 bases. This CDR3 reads CSATGTGGYTGELFF. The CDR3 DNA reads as TGCAGCGCTACCGGGACAGGGGGGTACACCGGGGAGCTGTTTTTT.